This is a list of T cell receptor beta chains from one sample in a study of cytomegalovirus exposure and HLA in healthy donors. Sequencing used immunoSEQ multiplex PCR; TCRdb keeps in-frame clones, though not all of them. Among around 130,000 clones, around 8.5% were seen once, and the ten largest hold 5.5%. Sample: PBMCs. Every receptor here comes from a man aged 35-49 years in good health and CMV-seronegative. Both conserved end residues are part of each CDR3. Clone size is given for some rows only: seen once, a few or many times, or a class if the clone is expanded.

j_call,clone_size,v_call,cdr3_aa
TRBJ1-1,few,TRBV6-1,CASSGRTGRNTEAFF
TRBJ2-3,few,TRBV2,CASQGVSTDTQYF
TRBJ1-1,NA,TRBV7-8,CASSSPDRVTEAFF
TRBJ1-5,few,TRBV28,CASTGGISNQPQHF
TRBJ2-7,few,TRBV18,CASSPGGERTYEQYF
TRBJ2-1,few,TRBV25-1,CASSGAEHNEQFF
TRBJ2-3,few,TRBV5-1,CASSLRLAGGLGDTQYF
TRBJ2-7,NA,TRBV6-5,CASSYGTGGDEQYF
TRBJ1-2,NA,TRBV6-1,CASSESGRPYGYTF
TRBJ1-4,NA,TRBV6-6,CASSPGLAGEKLFF
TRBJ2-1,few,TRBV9,CASSVGGTYQVYEQFF
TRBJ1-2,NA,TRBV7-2,CASSLLQGSGYTF
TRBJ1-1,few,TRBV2,CASSLSSTGGIEAFF
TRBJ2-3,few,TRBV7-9,CASSLGQGSDTQYF
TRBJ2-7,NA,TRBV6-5,CASKGAGASYEQYF
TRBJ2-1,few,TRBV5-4,CASSLKAGATSYNEQFF
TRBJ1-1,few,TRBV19,CASRGEGPVRTEAFF
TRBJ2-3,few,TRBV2,CASRPSSGGLTQYF
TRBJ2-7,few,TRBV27,CASSLSILDRVYEQYF
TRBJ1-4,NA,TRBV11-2,CASSSYGGSGHSREKLFF
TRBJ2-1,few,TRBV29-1,CSSAHHNEQFF
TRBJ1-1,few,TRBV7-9,CASSPPTEAFF
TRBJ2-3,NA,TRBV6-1,CASSAPGQGVDTQYF
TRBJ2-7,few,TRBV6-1,CASSEAGQGIEQYF
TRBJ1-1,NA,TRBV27,CASSPWGVKGNTEAFF
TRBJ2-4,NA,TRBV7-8,CASSLETGAKNIQYF
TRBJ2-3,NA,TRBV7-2,CASSFGQGGTGTQYF
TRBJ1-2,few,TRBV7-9,CASTPPFGDGYTF
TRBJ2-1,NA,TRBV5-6,CASSWTGNSYNEQFF
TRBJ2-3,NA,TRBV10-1,CASSETGQGVITDTQYF
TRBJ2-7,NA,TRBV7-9,CASSFTAGWMYF
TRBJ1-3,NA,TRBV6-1,CASGAGPLSGNTIYF